This TCR beta chain was documented in a study of T cells expressing NK-cell markers. Study-level information: One of eight sequenced donors was HCMV-seronegative; the other seven were seropositive. Study outcomes and limitations: The contribution of dominant NKG2C+ clonotypes to CD8+ T cells in several donors was roughly 1.0-7.0%.

Comments on this clonotype: No antigen is known for it.

This CDR3 has 12 amino acids. TCRdb reprocessed the 5' RACE reads; each CDR3 protein has one entry and no DNA is given. The clone table shows about 450,000 distinct CDR3 sequences, with the ten largest holding approximately 6.8%. The source material was blood T cells: a sorted CD56 or NKG2C T cell subset, CD4+ or CD8+ T cells, or bulk PBMC T cells (not recorded which). The chain recombines TRBV12-3 or TRBV12-4 with TRBJ1-1; there is no DNA to check the TCRdb D call of TRBD1. This TCR was sampled from a woman aged 18-69 years in good health. CDR3 sequence reads: CASSLGPGVAFF.